This T cell receptor (beta chain) comes out of a study of T cell changes during pregnancy in multiple sclerosis. Repertoires were generated with immunoSEQ multiplex PCR, while TCRdb's copy carries only in-frame clones and drops some. The sample includes about 69,000 clones, approximately 92% of them seen just once. Looked up from germline, CDR1 is SGHNT and CDR2 is YYREEE (reference sequence). The CDR3 length is 13 residues. Trimming cost V 4 bases and J 8 bases; bases outside gene matches: 5. The receptor was derived from a female donor in good health, enrolled as a control in a pregnancy study. The J gene is TRBJ1-5, the V gene TRBV5-4, with 8 bases aligning to TRBD1. Material: peripheral blood, obtained in the third trimester of pregnancy. CDR3 sequence: CASSPQGVKPQHF. CDR3 DNA sequence: TGTGCCAGCAGCCCACAGGGGGTTAAGCCCCAGCATTTT.